This TCR beta chain stems from a study of Graves' ophthalmopathy and Graves' hyperthyroidism. This clonotype was seen ten or more times. V dropped 0 bases and J dropped 1 base, with 10 bases sitting between them. CDR1 is SGHKS and CDR2 is YYEKEE in the germline V gene (reference sequence). The CDR3 loop spans 15 amino acids. RNA transcripts yielded amplified TCR beta CDR3 regions. HTBI primers primed a first-round RT-PCR, and a second-round multiplex PCR followed. One entry per CDR3 protein results from TCRdb running MiXCR on the multiplex PCR reads. This table holds roughly 400,000 distinct CDR3 sequences, approximately 15% found once.

The chain carries TRBV5-5 and TRBJ2-5, with D possibly TRBD1 on 5 matching bases. The sequencing sample was made of peripheral blood. This TCR derives from a woman aged 18-30 years with stable Graves' hyperthyroidism. CDR3 DNA sequence: TGTGCCAGCAGCTTGGCTACAGGTCCCCAAGAGACCCAGTACTTC. It translates to CASSLATGPQETQYF.